This TCR beta chain emerged from a study of blood T cell repertoires in COVID-19. Study at large: Researchers got acute and convalescent COVID-19 samples from the United States, Italy and Spain.

Participants were aged about 18 to 89 years, lived in around 25 US areas, and enrolled virtually. Germline CDR1 is SGDLS and CDR2 is YYNGEE. Trimming took 0 bases from V and 8 from J, leaving 9 bases between them. This CDR3 has 14 residues. Clones were read by immunoSEQ multiplex PCR, and TCRdb kept only the in-frame ones, dropping some. The sample has a few hundred thousand clones, roughly 84% seen once; the top ten hold around 1.5%. Sequencing was done on a sample of PBMCs or T cells enriched from blood (not recorded which). This receptor was identified in a woman between 18 and 29 years old who had been exposed to COVID-19. V gene TRBV9 combines with J gene TRBJ2-6; a weak D match, TRBD2 (6 bases). The CDR3 loop is CASSVAGGSNVLTF. DNA for the CDR3: TGTGCCAGCAGCGTAGCTGGGGGGTCCAACGTCCTGACTTTC.